This passage covers 4 T cell receptor beta chains from one sample sequenced in a study of blood T cell repertoires in COVID-19. TCRdb keeps only in-frame clones here, not all; method: immunoSEQ multiplex PCR. This sample has about 110,000 clones, with about nine tenths found just once. The sequenced material came from peripheral blood. The receptors were gathered from a middle-aged man with active or convalescent COVID-19.

The chain joins TRBV5-6 to TRBJ2-3, with 10 bases matching TRBD2. Trimming cost V 2 bases and J 1 base; bases outside gene matches: 4. CDR1 and CDR2 (germline): SGHDT, YYEEEE. The CDR3 is made up of 16 amino acids. The CDR3 DNA follows: TGTGCCAGCAGCTTTAGGACTAGCGGAGGCACAGATACGCAGTATTTT. It translates to CASSFRTSGGTDTQYF.

The chain combines TRBV7-9 with TRBJ2-3, with a possible D match to TRBD2 (6 bases). V was pared by 1 base and J by 3 bases, with 11 bases between. The CDR3 loop spans 15 amino acids. Germline V lookup: CDR1 SEHNR, CDR2 FQNEAQ (reference sequence). CDR3 protein: CASSLGGTLTDTQYF. The CDR3, as DNA: TGTGCCAGCAGCTTAGGCGGGACCTTGACAGATACGCAGTATTTT.

V gene TRBV28 combines with J gene TRBJ1-1, with 7 bases aligning to TRBD1. The length of the CDR3 is 17 residues. Germline V lookup: CDR1 MDHEN, CDR2 SYDVKM. V shed 3 bases and J 2 bases; nucleotides not matched to a gene: 12. The CDR3: CASSFGSRGTVNTEAFF. CDR3 DNA sequence: TGTGCCAGCAGTTTCGGTTCGAGGGGGACAGTTAACACTGAAGCTTTCTTT. The complete variable domain, with remaining parts taken from reference TRBV28 and TRBJ1-1, reads DVKVTQSSRYLVKRTGEKVFLECVQDMDHENMFWYRQDPGLGLRLIYFSYDVKMKEKGDIPEGYSVSREKKERFSLILESASTNQTSMYLCASSFGSRGTVNTEAFFGQGTRLTVV.

This clone was seen a single time. This rearrangement joins TRBV7-9 to TRBJ2-2, with 7 bases aligning to TRBD1. The germline gives CDR1 SEHNR, CDR2 FQNEAQ (reference sequence). After removal of 4 bases from V and 0 bases from J, the junction contained 8 bases not matched to a gene. The CDR3 has 17 amino acids. The CDR3 DNA sequence: TGTGCCAGCAGCTCCCACCGGACAGGCCCGAACACCGGGGAGCTGTTTTTT. Translated: CASSSHRTGPNTGELFF.